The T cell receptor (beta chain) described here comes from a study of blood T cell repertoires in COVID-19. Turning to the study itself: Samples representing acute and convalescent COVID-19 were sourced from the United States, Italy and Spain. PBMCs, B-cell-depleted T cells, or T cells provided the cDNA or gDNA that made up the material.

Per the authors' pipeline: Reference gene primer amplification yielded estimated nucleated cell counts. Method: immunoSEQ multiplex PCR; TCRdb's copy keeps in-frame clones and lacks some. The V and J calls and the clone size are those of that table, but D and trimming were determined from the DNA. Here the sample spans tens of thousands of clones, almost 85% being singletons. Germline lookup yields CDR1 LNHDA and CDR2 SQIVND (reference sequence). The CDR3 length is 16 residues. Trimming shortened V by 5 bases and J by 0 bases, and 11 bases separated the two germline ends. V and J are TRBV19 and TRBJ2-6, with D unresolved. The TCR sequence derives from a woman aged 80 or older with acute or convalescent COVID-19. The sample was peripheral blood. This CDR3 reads CASSSKRSSGANVLTF. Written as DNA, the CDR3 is TGTGCCAGTAGTTCCAAACGGAGCTCTGGGGCCAACGTCCTGACTTTC.